This paragraph covers one T cell receptor (beta chain) sequence. TCRdb re-called the RT-PCR reads with MiXCR, one entry per CDR3 protein. Of hundreds of thousands of distinct CDR3 sequences listed, about 14% are singletons. V shed 3 bases and J shed 7 bases, with 4 bases lying between them. The CDR3 spans 11 residues. The chain links TRBV12-3 or TRBV12-4 to TRBJ2-1; D unclear. The receptor was derived from a female donor in good health, serving as a healthy control. Sequencing was performed on memory CD4+ T cells from blood. This CDR3 is CASSFANEQFF. Here the CDR3 DNA reads TGTGCCAGCAGTTTTGCTAATGAGCAGTTCTTC.